The clone carrying this TCR beta chain was found a few times. This entry is derived from a study of blood T cell repertoires in COVID-19. Study overall: The United States, Italy and Spain supplied acute and convalescent COVID-19 samples. Sample material is recorded as cDNA or gDNA derived from T cells, B-cell-depleted T cells, or PBMCs.

Original processing notes: Estimated nucleated cell counts came from reference gene primer amplification. Clones were sequenced by immunoSEQ multiplex PCR, and TCRdb holds only the in-frame ones, with some missing. Clone size and V and J calls were adopted from that table, with D and trimming inferred from the DNA. This table has roughly 150,000 clones, approximately 90% appearing once. The sequenced material came from peripheral blood. This TCR derives from a human donor in a cohort sampled during active COVID-19.

This chain's CDR3 is CASSLQITETAEQYF. CDR3 coding DNA: TGTGCCAGCAGCTTACAGATCACCGAGACAGCAGAGCAGTACTTC. The chain employs TRBV11-2 and TRBJ2-7; a weak D match, TRBD1 (5 bases). Germline V gene sequence: CDR1 SGHAT, CDR2 FQNNGV. The CDR3 loop spans 15 amino acids. Trimming pared 2 bases from V and 7 bases from J, leaving 18 bases between.